This TCR beta chain was recovered during a study of T cell responses to AZD1222 COVID-19 vaccine. This CDR3 comprises 15 residues. The repertoire was sequenced with immunoSEQ multiplex PCR; TCRdb's copy has only in-frame clones and lacks some. The table includes roughly 150,000 clones, 75% to 90% detected once. The specimen comprised peripheral blood, sampled after recovery from COVID-19. The chain joins TRBV21-1 to TRBJ2-7. TRBV21-1 is an annotated pseudogene. The source is an adult who had recovered from COVID-19. The CDR3 protein is CASSKRAHDSYEQYF. CDR3 nucleotide sequence: TGTGCCAGCAGCAAACGGGCCCACGACTCCTACGAGCAGTACTTC.